The 32 T cell receptor beta chains listed next were all sequenced from one sample in a study of blood T cells in healthy people across ages. With a J-beta primer mix and a sample-barcoded 5' primer, a second PCR ran roughly 6 to 11 cycles. TCRdb analysed the 5' RACE reads with MiXCR anew, one entry per CDR3 protein. The top ten clones hold over 10% of a sample with approximately 810,000 distinct CDR3 sequences, about 36% of them seen once. Sequencing was performed on blood. The receptors shown here come from a man aged 18 to 30 in good health.

At least ten counts were recorded for this clonotype. One end of the junction fails to match germline, which may point to a read error. This rearrangement joins TRBV5-1 to TRBJ2-1; D is unresolved. The DNA end is more similar to TRBJ2-7, so the J call may be wrong. CDR3 length equals 13 residues. Looked up from germline, CDR1 is SGHRS and CDR2 is YFSETQ. This CDR3 is CASSLGQYNEQYF. CDR3 nucleotides: TGTGCCAGCAGTTTAGGGCAGTACAATGAGCAGTACTTC.

In its sample, this clonotype was seen many times. The chain uses TRBV29-1 and TRBJ1-4; a weak D match, TRBD1 (6 bases). CDR1 is SQVTM, CDR2 ANQGSEA, per germline. V dropped 6 bases and J dropped 0 bases, with 11 bases sitting between them. The CDR3 spans 14 residues. CDR3 residues: CSVEQGSTNEKLFF. In nucleotides, the CDR3 is TGCAGCGTCGAACAGGGTTCAACTAATGAAAAACTGTTTTTT.

This clonotype was counted ten times or more. The V call is TRBV12-3 or TRBV12-4, the J call TRBJ2-1, with D perhaps TRBD2 (5 bases). This CDR3 has 15 residues. With 5 bases removed from V and 8 bases from J, the gap between germline ends came to 19 bases. The CDR3 region is CASSPLGVAVDEQFF. In DNA, the CDR3 is TGTGCCAGCAGTCCCCTCGGGGTAGCCGTCGATGAGCAGTTCTTC.

Written as DNA, the CDR3 is TGTGCCAGCAGTGAGGTAGGCCGGATTACCTACGAGCAGTACTTC. Its protein product is CASSEVGRITYEQYF. The chain employs TRBV2 and TRBJ2-7; the D is unclear. The CDR3 runs to 15 residues. Germline CDR1 reads SNHLY; CDR2 reads FYNNEI. Trimming pared 3 bases from V and 2 bases from J, leaving 14 bases between.

This clonotype was found a few times. This chain joins TRBV29-1 and TRBJ2-7; weak D call: TRBD1 (6 bases). Germline V CDR1 and CDR2: SQVTM, ANQGSEA. The germline V and J ends were trimmed by 7 bases and 2 bases, with 15 bases remaining between them. CDR3 length equals 13 residues. The CDR3 spells CSAETRGTYEQYF. The CDR3, as DNA: TGCAGCGCGGAAACCAGGGGAACCTACGAGCAGTACTTC.

This clonotype was observed at least ten times. The V call is TRBV20-1, the J call TRBJ2-3, with D possibly TRBD1 on 7 matching bases. The CDR3 spans 15 residues. From germline, CDR1 is DFQATT and CDR2 SNEGSKA (reference sequence). Trimming pared 5 bases from V and 2 bases from J, leaving 17 bases between. The CDR3: CSAWRGQIFTDTQYF. As DNA, the CDR3 is TGCAGTGCTTGGAGGGGACAGATCTTCACAGATACGCAGTATTTT.

This chain connects TRBV4-3 to TRBJ1-1; the D gene is possibly TRBD1 (6 bases). The germline V gene encodes CDR1 LGHNA and CDR2 YSLEER. V was trimmed by 1 base and J by 7 bases, leaving 22 bases between them. CDR3 length equals 17 residues. The CDR3 protein is CASSQAGLTGSGREAFF. The CDR3 nucleotides are TGCGCCAGCAGCCAAGCCGGACTCACAGGGAGCGGCCGTGAAGCTTTCTTT.

The chain joins TRBV7-2 to TRBJ2-5; 7 bases match TRBD1. Trimming cost V 6 bases and J 11 bases; bases outside gene matches: 18. The CDR3 loop spans 15 amino acids. From germline, CDR1 is SGHTA and CDR2 FQGNSA. DNA of the CDR3: TGTGCCAGCAGGCAGGACAGGACCCTCTCCAATGAGCAGTACTTC. This sequence encodes CASRQDRTLSNEQYF.

A remark on this clonotype: The junction departs from the called germline gene at one end, perhaps through a read error. This chain joins TRBV3-1 and TRBJ1-1; unclear D gene. CDR1 and CDR2 from the germline V gene are LGHDT and YNNKEL (reference sequence). This CDR3 is built from 12 residues. CDR3 sequence (DNA): TGTGCCGGCAGCCAAGTGTACACTGAAGCTTTCTTT. Translated, it gives CAGSQVYTEAFF.

This clonotype was seen a few times. The chain carries TRBV9 and TRBJ1-5, with a weak D call TRBD1 (5 bases). The V end lost 0 bases, the J end lost 2 bases, and 12 bases lay between the germline ends. The CDR3 is made up of 16 amino acids. CDR1 and CDR2 from the germline V gene are SGDLS and YYNGEE. The CDR3, as DNA: TGTGCCAGCAGCGTAGCTATAGGGGTTGGCAATCAGCCCCAGCATTTT. It specifies CASSVAIGVGNQPQHF.

This clonotype has a handful of counts. V usage is TRBV9 and J usage is TRBJ1-1, with 8 bases that match TRBD1. CDR3 length: 15 residues. Germline CDR1 is SGDLS and CDR2 is YYNGEE. Trimming at V came to 1 base and at J to 5 bases, leaving 7 bases not matched to a gene. The DNA of the CDR3 is TGTGCCAGCAGCGTAAGTGAGGACAGGGTAACTGAAGCTTTCTTT. It yields the protein CASSVSEDRVTEAFF.

This clonotype was counted a few times. The gene calls are TRBV6-2 or TRBV6-3 and TRBJ1-2, with TRBD1 identical over 8 bases. The V gene end was trimmed by 6 bases and the J gene end by 2 bases; junction bases not matched to a gene: 8. Per the germline V gene, CDR1 is MNHEY and CDR2 is SVGEGT. The CDR3 loop spans 15 amino acids. CDR3 sequence (DNA): TGTGCCAGCAGACGATACAGGGGGGACAACTATGGCTACACCTTC. It translates to CASRRYRGDNYGYTF.

In its sample, this clonotype was seen a few times. This CDR3 is CSARWAGTDTQYF. CDR3 bases: TGCAGTGCTAGATGGGCGGGCACAGATACGCAGTATTTT. The gene calls are TRBV20-1 and TRBJ2-3; D is undetermined. The ends were cut back, 2 bases at V and 1 base at J, with 7 bases in the middle. The CDR3 is 13 amino acids. The V gene's germline CDR1 is DFQATT and CDR2 SNEGSKA (reference sequence).

The CDR3 here is CASSLVGTGAYNEQFF. The CDR3 region has the DNA TGTGCCAGCAGTCTAGTCGGGACAGGCGCCTACAATGAGCAGTTCTTC. The chain joins TRBV6-5 to TRBJ2-1; 8 nucleotides line up with TRBD1. V shed 5 bases, J shed 2 bases, and the junction held 8 bases outside the gene matches. The germline V gene has CDR1 MNHEY and CDR2 SVGAGI. This CDR3 comprises 16 residues.

This clonotype was detected many times. The chain employs TRBV12-3 or TRBV12-4 and TRBJ1-4; TRBD1 is a possible D gene (6 bases). V was cut by 3 bases and J by 8 bases, with 10 bases left in between. This CDR3 comprises 13 residues. The CDR3 DNA reads TGTGCCAGCAGTTTTGGAGACAGGGAAAAACTGTTTTTT. Protein product: CASSFGDREKLFF.

Remarks on this clonotype: This clone may be a read error of a much larger clone one base away. The rearrangement links TRBV10-3 to TRBJ2-7; 8 nucleotides agree with TRBD1. Per germline, CDR1 ENHRY and CDR2 SYGVKD. CDR3 length: 15 amino acids. CDR3 amino acids: CAINNAGGFSDEQYF. The CDR3 nucleotides are TGTGCCATCAATAACGCAGGGGGCTTCTCCGACGAGCAGTACTTC.

This clonotype was seen many times. The chain carries TRBV9 and TRBJ2-7, with 7 bases aligning to TRBD1. Unmatched junction bases numbered 7, after V lost 4 bases and J lost 3 bases. This CDR3 is 14 amino acids long. CDR1 and CDR2 from the germline V gene are SGDLS and YYNGEE. The CDR3 reads CASSSGTARYEQYF. DNA for the CDR3: TGTGCCAGCAGCTCCGGGACAGCTCGCTACGAGCAGTACTTC.

The V and J genes are TRBV20-1 and TRBJ2-3; TRBD1 matches 9 bases. The CDR3 runs to 15 residues. The J segment lost 4 bases and the V segment lost 3 bases, leaving 8 bases of the junction unmatched. The germline gives CDR1 DFQATT, CDR2 SNEGSKA (reference sequence). The CDR3 is CSASDRDRDADTQYF. Written as DNA, the CDR3 is TGCAGTGCTAGTGACCGGGACAGGGACGCAGATACGCAGTATTTT.

This sequence joins TRBV20-1 and TRBJ2-7; D may be TRBD1 or TRBD2 (5 bases each). CDR1 and CDR2 from the germline V gene are DFQATT and SNEGSKA (reference sequence). The V gene lost 0 bases and the J gene lost 3 bases, with 15 bases spanning the gap. The CDR3 consists of 15 residues. CDR3 in amino acids: CSARDPRLGRYEQYF. The CDR3 DNA reads as TGCAGTGCTAGAGATCCTAGACTGGGACGCTACGAGCAGTACTTC.

This clonotype occurred a few times. The chain combines TRBV6-1 with TRBJ2-2; 7 nucleotides match TRBD1. The CDR3 totals 17 residues. Losses at the gene ends were 6 bases for V and 3 bases for J; bases not matched to a gene: 13. Germline loops: CDR1 MNHNS, CDR2 SASEGT. The CDR3 nucleotides read TGTGCCAGCAGGAACACCGAGACAGGGCCCCACACCGGGGAGCTGTTTTTT. As protein: CASRNTETGPHTGELFF.

This clonotype has just a few counts. The chain carries TRBV6-5 and TRBJ1-2; tentatively, D is TRBD1 (6 bases). CDR3 length: 14 residues. Trimming shortened V by 5 bases and J by 2 bases, and 12 bases separated the two germline ends. Germline lookup yields CDR1 MNHEY and CDR2 SVGAGI. CDR3 bases: TGTGCCAGCAGTACCCACAGGGAAAACTATGGCTACACCTTC. Translation: CASSTHRENYGYTF.

The table lists this clonotype with a count of one. A much bigger clone sits one base away, suggesting this may be a read error. The chain joins TRBV4-2 to TRBJ2-4, with 10 bases matching TRBD1. The J call may be in error: the DNA end matches TRBJ2-5 better. The CDR3 sequence is 17 residues long. Germline CDR1 reads LGHNA; CDR2 reads YNFKEQ. CDR3 amino acids: CASSQVDRGPASETQYF. For the CDR3, the DNA is TGTGCCAGCAGCCAAGTCGACAGGGGGCCAGCATCGGAGACCCAGTACTTC.

V gene TRBV20-1 combines with J gene TRBJ1-2; D not resolved. V lost 0 bases to trimming and J lost 4 bases, with 9 bases between them. Germline V gene lookup returns CDR1 DFQATT and CDR2 SNEGSKA (reference sequence). The CDR3 totals 13 residues. CDR3 sequence: CSARENGFYGYTF. The CDR3 DNA sequence: TGCAGTGCTAGAGAGAACGGATTCTATGGCTACACCTTC.

The V and J genes are TRBV7-9 and TRBJ2-1; 9 bases line up with TRBD1. The CDR3 totals 16 residues. J gave up 2 bases and V 1 base, and 3 bases lay outside the gene matches. The V gene's germline CDR1 is SEHNR and CDR2 FQNEAQ (reference sequence). CDR3 DNA sequence: TGTGCCAGCAGCTTAGAACACAGGGGGCCCTACAATGAGCAGTTCTTC. Translated: CASSLEHRGPYNEQFF. Based on the CDR3 plus reference TRBV7-9 and TRBJ2-1, the full variable domain is DTGVSQNPRHKITKRGQNVTFRCDPISEHNRLYWYRQTLGQGPEFLTYFQNEAQLEKSRLLSDRFSAERPKGSFSTLEIQRTEQGDSAMYLCASSLEHRGPYNEQFFGPGTRLTVL.

The J gene is TRBJ2-6, the V gene TRBV4-2, with a tentative D call TRBD1 (6 bases). V was clipped by 0 bases and J by 0 bases, with 18 bases between them. The CDR3 covers 20 residues. Germline loops: CDR1 LGHNA, CDR2 YNFKEQ. The CDR3 DNA is TGTGCCAGCAGCCAAGATCCCCGGACAGCCTCCTCCTCTGGGGCCAACGTCCTGACTTTC. Residues: CASSQDPRTASSSGANVLTF.

CDR3 residues: CASSPPVRGKLSTEAFF. Written as DNA, the CDR3 is TGTGCCAGCTCTCCCCCAGTAAGGGGGAAGCTTTCCACTGAAGCTTTCTTT. The gene calls are TRBV5-5 and TRBJ1-1; the D gene is possibly TRBD1 (6 bases). Trimming pared 7 bases from V and 4 bases from J, leaving 26 bases between. The CDR3 is 17 residues long. CDR1 is SGHKS and CDR2 is YYEKEE in the germline V gene (reference sequence).

The chain uses TRBV12-3 or TRBV12-4 and TRBJ2-5; D unclear. The J call could be wrong; TRBJ2-7 is a better fit for the DNA end. The CDR3 spans 15 residues. The CDR3 nucleotides read TGTGCCAGCAGCTCATATCAGATTCCATCCTACGAGCAGTACTTC. Its protein is CASSSYQIPSYEQYF.

This clonotype turned up a few times. The chain carries TRBV3-1 and TRBJ1-1; D gene ambiguous. The V end was cut by 7 bases, the J end by 5 bases, with 14 bases between. The CDR3 extends over 13 amino acids. CDR1 and CDR2 (germline): LGHDT, YNNKEL (reference sequence). Written as DNA, the CDR3 is TGTGCCAGCACCCTCAAAAGTGGGACTGAAGCTTTCTTT. It encodes CASTLKSGTEAFF.

Remarks on this clonotype: This may stem from a read error, because a much larger clone lies one nucleotide away. The chain links TRBV5-1 to TRBJ2-1; D tentatively fits TRBD1 or TRBD2 (6 bases each). The CDR3 has 14 residues. The germline V and J ends were trimmed by 7 bases and 2 bases, with 13 bases remaining between them. Germline values: CDR1 SGHRS, CDR2 YFSETQ. The CDR3 DNA reads TGCGCCAGCCAGGACCGGGGGCCCTACAATGAGCAGTTCTTC. Translating it yields CASQDRGPYNEQFF.

The CDR3 loop is CASSQDLRGGYNGELFF. DNA for the CDR3: TGCGCCAGCAGCCAAGATCTACGCGGGGGGTATAACGGGGAGCTGTTTTTT. The chain has TRBV4-3 and TRBJ2-2; TRBD2 aligns across 8 bases. This CDR3 is 17 amino acids long. Germline trimming cut 0 bases from V and 7 bases from J; bases unmatched to any gene: 10. The V gene's germline CDR1 is LGHNA and CDR2 YSLEER.

This clonotype was seen a single time. The chain links TRBV29-1 to TRBJ1-1; 11 positions agree with TRBD1. The junction had 11 bases not matched to a gene; V was cut back by 4 bases and J by 7 bases. The CDR3 sequence is 15 residues long. CDR1 is SQVTM and CDR2 is ANQGSEA in the germline V gene. In nucleotides, the CDR3 is TGCAGCGTTGTAAACCCGGGACAGGGGGGGATTGAAGCTTTCTTT. Amino acids: CSVVNPGQGGIEAFF.

CDR3 sequence reads: CASSQDMGETQYF. CDR3 DNA sequence: TGCGCCAGCAGCCAAGATATGGGGGAGACCCAGTACTTC. This sequence joins TRBV4-3 and TRBJ2-5; no clear D gene. The CDR3 contains 13 residues. Germline loops: CDR1 LGHNA, CDR2 YSLEER. V dropped 0 bases and J dropped 5 bases, with 7 bases sitting between them.